One sample yielded the 19 T cell receptor beta chains listed below, sequenced in a study of T cells after yellow fever vaccination. MiXCR, applied by TCRdb to the 5' RACE reads, yields one record per CDR3 protein. The repertoire consists of around 310,000 distinct CDR3 sequences, with 3.6% occurring once and the leading ten covering around 20%. The material sequenced was PBMCs, taken on the day of the yellow fever booster vaccination. The receptors derive from a man aged 18-30 years who received the YFV17D yellow fever vaccine.

V gene TRBV5-5 combines with J gene TRBJ2-7; D is unresolved. The length of the CDR3 is 11 residues. V was trimmed by 4 bases and J by 2 bases, leaving 4 bases between them. The germline gives CDR1 SGHKS, CDR2 YYEKEE (reference sequence). Here the CDR3 DNA reads TGTGCCAGCAGCCATGCCTACGAGCAGTACTTC. Its translation is CASSHAYEQYF.

This clonotype was observed a handful of times. The chain uses TRBV5-6 and TRBJ1-5, with D possibly being TRBD1 (5 bases). Trimming took 2 bases from V and 6 from J, leaving 12 bases between them. Looked up from germline, CDR1 is SGHDT and CDR2 is YYEEEE. The CDR3 contains 14 residues. This chain's CDR3 is CASSFGITGQPQHF. The CDR3 nucleotides read TGTGCCAGCAGCTTTGGGATTACAGGTCAGCCCCAGCATTTT.

The V gene is TRBV7-3, the J gene TRBJ2-7; either TRBD1 or TRBD2 may supply D (5 bases each). Germline values: CDR1 SGHTA, CDR2 FQGTGA. The CDR3 has 14 residues. V lost 5 bases to trimming and J lost 3 bases, with 14 bases between them. In nucleotides, the CDR3 is TGTGCCAGCAGCCCCGACCGGGGCCGCTACGAGCAGTACTTC. Residues: CASSPDRGRYEQYF.

This clonotype was found many times. The gene calls are TRBV5-1 and TRBJ2-3; 7 bases agree with TRBD2. J was trimmed by 9 bases and V by 4 bases; bases with no gene match: 14. This CDR3 is built from 15 residues. The germline V gene has CDR1 SGHRS and CDR2 YFSETQ. CDR3 protein: CASSPRPSREMTQYF. The CDR3 coding sequence is TGCGCCAGCAGCCCGCGACCTTCGCGGGAGATGACGCAGTATTTT.

This clonotype was detected ten times or more. The chain couples TRBV4-3 to TRBJ2-7; maybe TRBD1 (6 bases). This CDR3 spans 15 amino acids. Trimming removed 1 base from V and 2 bases from J, with 12 bases in between. Germline CDR1 reads LGHNA; CDR2 reads YSLEER. The chain's CDR3 is CASSQALDRTYEQYF. CDR3 coding DNA: TGCGCCAGCAGCCAAGCACTCGACAGGACCTACGAGCAGTACTTC.

This clonotype was counted only a few times. The chain has TRBV5-4 and TRBJ2-5; perhaps TRBD2 as D (6 bases). This CDR3 has 13 amino acids. Germline CDR1 SGHNT, CDR2 YYREEE (reference sequence). V was cut by 6 bases and J by 5 bases, with 14 bases left in between. The CDR3 loop is CASIDRREETQYF. The CDR3 coding sequence is TGTGCCAGCATCGATAGGAGGGAGGAGACCCAGTACTTC.

This clonotype occurred many times. The rearrangement links TRBV12-3 or TRBV12-4 to TRBJ2-7; 8 bases align to TRBD1. J lost 6 bases, V lost 3 bases, and 22 bases had no gene match. The CDR3 length is 19 residues. The DNA for the CDR3 is TGTGCCAGCAGTTTCTGGTCGTTCGGCAGGGGGCTAAAGCTGGGCGAGCAGTACTTC. It codes for CASSFWSFGRGLKLGEQYF.

This chain links TRBV7-9 with TRBJ1-1; TRBD1 matches 11 bases. V gave up 1 base and J gave up 5 bases; unmatched junction bases: 6. This CDR3 spans 16 amino acids. Germline V gene data show CDR1 as SEHNR and CDR2 as FQNEAQ (reference sequence). In nucleotides, the CDR3 is TGTGCCAGCAGCTTAGTTCGGACAGGGGGCAGGACTGAAGCTTTCTTT. It specifies CASSLVRTGGRTEAFF. The full variable domain, rest sourced from reference TRBV7-9 and TRBJ1-1, is DTGVSQNPRHKITKRGQNVTFRCDPISEHNRLYWYRQTLGQGPEFLTYFQNEAQLEKSRLLSDRFSAERPKGSFSTLEIQRTEQGDSAMYLCASSLVRTGGRTEAFFGQGTRLTVV.

Many counts were recorded for this clonotype. CDR3 sequence (DNA): TGTGCCAGCAGTGACTCGACCGAACAGGGGGCGGCCGGGGAGCTGTTTTTT. Encoded protein: CASSDSTEQGAAGELFF. This chain uses TRBV6-4 with TRBJ2-2; 9 bases fit TRBD1. The V segment lost 0 bases and the J segment 6 bases; nucleotides outside the gene matches: 8. The CDR3 has 17 residues. Germline assignment: CDR1 MRHNA and CDR2 SNTAGT.

This clonotype was counted many times. The chain uses TRBV4-2 and TRBJ2-7, with D tentatively TRBD1 (5 bases). CDR1 is LGHNA, CDR2 YNFKEQ, per germline. V dropped 2 bases and J dropped 4 bases, with 21 bases sitting between them. CDR3 size: 17 residues. The CDR3 here is CASSQSYSTASNYEQYF. The CDR3, as DNA: TGTGCCAGCAGCCAATCCTACTCGACAGCCTCGAATTACGAGCAGTACTTC.

This clonotype appeared many times. The chain carries TRBV5-1 and TRBJ2-1, with 9 bases matching TRBD1. This CDR3 has 16 residues. The ends lost 4 bases at V and 1 base at J; junction bases unmatched: 6. Per germline, CDR1 SGHRS and CDR2 YFSETQ. CDR3 sequence reads: CASSPGTGRSYNEQFF. The CDR3 DNA is TGCGCCAGCAGCCCTGGGACAGGGCGGTCCTACAATGAGCAGTTCTTC.

The table lists this clonotype with many counts. The gene calls are TRBV9 and TRBJ1-5; weak D call: TRBD1 (5 bases). Deletions cut 7 bases from V and 3 bases from J, with 11 bases between. Germline V gene lookup returns CDR1 SGDLS and CDR2 YYNGEE. This CDR3 has 13 amino acids. CDR3 in amino acids: CASGKGLNQPQHF. The CDR3 DNA reads as TGTGCCAGCGGGAAGGGGCTCAATCAGCCCCAGCATTTT.

Only a few counts were recorded for this clonotype. The chain employs TRBV12-3 or TRBV12-4 and TRBJ2-5, with D unclear. The CDR3 consists of 14 residues. Trimming stripped 4 bases from V and 1 base from J, with 10 bases between. This chain's CDR3 is CASSSSTIQETQYF. CDR3 bases: TGTGCCAGCAGTTCATCGACCATCCAAGAGACCCAGTACTTC.

This clonotype was counted a few times. The chain links TRBV6-4 to TRBJ2-6; 9 bases fit TRBD1. The CDR3 consists of 19 residues. Unmatched junction bases numbered 7, after V lost 1 base and J lost 0 bases. Germline V lookup: CDR1 MRHNA, CDR2 SNTAGT. The CDR3 bases are TGTGCCAGCAGTGACTTGACAGGGGGTCCCCTCTCTGGGGCCAACGTCCTGACTTTC. Residues: CASSDLTGGPLSGANVLTF.

The chain has TRBV5-1 and TRBJ1-4, with D perhaps matching TRBD1 (5 bases). The CDR3 contains 14 residues. Per germline, CDR1 SGHRS and CDR2 YFSETQ. The ends were cut back, 4 bases at V and 6 bases at J, with 13 bases in the middle. CDR3 loop: CASSDAGLYEKLFF. Written as DNA, the CDR3 is TGCGCCAGCAGCGATGCAGGGTTGTATGAAAAACTGTTTTTT. The full variable domain, rest sourced from reference TRBV5-1 and TRBJ1-4, is KAGVTQTPRYLIKTRGQQVTLSCSPISGHRSVSWYQQTPGQGLQFLFEYFSETQRNKGNFPGRFSGRQFSNSRSEMNVSTLELGDSALYLCASSDAGLYEKLFFGSGTQLSVL.

In this sample, this clonotype turned up many times. The chain combines TRBV9 with TRBJ1-6; no reliable D call. Germline V gives CDR1 SGDLS, CDR2 YYNGEE. Trimming took 5 bases from V and 5 from J, leaving 14 bases between them. This CDR3 is 15 amino acids long. This CDR3 reads CASSFSGDDNSPLHF. CDR3 bases: TGTGCCAGCAGTTTCTCCGGAGACGATAATTCACCCCTCCACTTT.

This clonotype appeared many times. The chain has TRBV4-3 and TRBJ2-5; D is uncertain. Germline CDR1 LGHNA, CDR2 YSLEER. Trimming left V 0 bases short and J 6 bases short, with 17 bases between. This CDR3 comprises 16 residues. CDR3 in DNA: TGCGCCAGCAGCCAAGATATCAGAACCCCCGGGCAGACCCAGTACTTC. Protein: CASSQDIRTPGQTQYF.

This clonotype turned up a few times. The CDR3 reads CASSTPRDRSISEQFF. The CDR3 coding sequence is TGTGCCAGCAGCACGCCTCGGGACAGGTCAATCAGCGAGCAGTTCTTC. The chain carries TRBV7-8 and TRBJ2-1, with TRBD1 identical over 8 bases. There are 16 residues in the CDR3. Trimming at V came to 5 bases and at J to 10 bases, leaving 16 bases not matched to a gene. Germline V lookup: CDR1 SGHVS, CDR2 FQNEAQ.

A few counts support this clonotype. The rearrangement joins TRBV6-5 to TRBJ1-4; no clear D gene. Trimming left V 6 bases short and J 2 bases short, with 13 bases between. Germline V gene lookup returns CDR1 MNHEY and CDR2 SVGAGI. This CDR3 is built from 15 residues. The CDR3 DNA sequence: TGTGCCAGCAGGCCCCCACTGGGGACTAATGAAAAACTGTTTTTT. It is translated as CASRPPLGTNEKLFF.